The clone carrying this TCR beta chain was picked up a small number of times. No antigen is known for it. Sequencing targeted expressed TCRB transcripts, as all isolated RNA had been reverse transcribed. Each sample of naive, central memory or regulatory T cells had, on average, approximately 3.5 million reads. Method: immunoSEQ multiplex PCR; TCRdb's copy keeps in-frame clones and lacks some. Among 600,000 to 650,000 clones, about 14% were seen once, and the ten largest hold 0.07% to 0.095%. This record comes from a study of beta chain features in type 1 diabetes. Whole-study results and caveats: Patients' naive, central memory and regulatory TCRB repertoires appeared more alike than those of healthy donors.

Heparinised blood was drawn once per donor, averaging around 110 mL. Between the trimmed V and J ends, which lost 2 bases and 0 bases, there was a span of 8 bases. The germline CDR1 and CDR2 sequences are MNHEY and SVGAGI. This CDR3 comprises 15 residues. V usage is TRBV6-5 and J usage is TRBJ2-4; D may be TRBD1 (5 bases). This clonotype originated in a man younger than 30 in good health. The sequencing input was naive CD4+ T cells from blood. CDR3 amino acids: CASSYTDRAKNIQYF. The CDR3 DNA reads as TGTGCCAGCAGTTACACCGACAGAGCCAAAAACATTCAGTACTTC.